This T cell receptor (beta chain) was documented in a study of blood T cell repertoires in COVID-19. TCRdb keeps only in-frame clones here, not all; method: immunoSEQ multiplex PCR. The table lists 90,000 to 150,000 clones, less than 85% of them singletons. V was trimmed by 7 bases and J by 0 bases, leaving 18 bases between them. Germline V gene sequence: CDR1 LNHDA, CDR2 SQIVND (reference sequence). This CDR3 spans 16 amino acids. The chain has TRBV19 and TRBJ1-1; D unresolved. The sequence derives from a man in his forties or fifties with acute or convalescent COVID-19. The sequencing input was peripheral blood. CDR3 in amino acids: CASTPMSGSVNTEAFF. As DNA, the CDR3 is TGTGCCAGTACCCCCATGAGCGGGTCGGTGAACACTGAAGCTTTCTTT.